These 9 T cell receptor beta chains came from one sample sequenced in a study of shared T cell receptors in the human thymus. TCRdb's table, derived via immunoSEQ multiplex PCR, lists solely in-frame clones and lacks some. The sample has 700,000 or so clones; 80% to 90% are singletons. These same records also appear under a second study, on human thymus T cells.

Sequencing was carried out using thymocytes. Every receptor here comes from a girl less than two years old with a congenital heart defect.

The genes are TRBV6-1 and TRBJ1-5; D not certain. V shed 7 bases and J shed 9 bases, with 16 bases lying between them. The germline V gene has CDR1 MNHNS and CDR2 SASEGT. This CDR3 spans 13 amino acids. In DNA, the CDR3 is TGTGCCAGCACGGGTCCGGTGGCTAGGCCCCAGCATTTT. Translation gives CASTGPVARPQHF.

V is TRBV21-1 and J is TRBJ2-2; the table assigns TRBD1, which was not confirmed against the DNA. TRBV21-1 constitutes a pseudogene. The CDR3 contains 22 residues. The CDR3 protein is CASSKEDEATVGLLCDTGELFF. The CDR3 DNA follows: TGTGCCAGCAGCAAAGAAGATGAGGCGACAGTTGGTTTACTATGTGACACCGGGGAGCTGTTTTTT.

This clone was seen just once. The chain is built from TRBV14 and TRBJ1-2; TRBD1 is a possible D gene (5 bases). From germline, CDR1 is SGHDN and CDR2 FVKESK. V lost 0 bases and J 6 bases, leaving 14 bases between the germline ends. The CDR3 loop spans 15 amino acids. CDR3 loop: CASSQELGLTDGYTF. Here the CDR3 DNA reads TGTGCCAGCAGCCAAGAATTGGGACTAACGGATGGCTACACCTTC.

This clone was observed once. The chain carries TRBV7-2 and TRBJ1-3; tentative D call: TRBD1 (5 bases). Trimming took 4 bases from V and 4 from J, leaving 14 bases between them. The CDR3 has 15 residues. The germline gives CDR1 SGHTA, CDR2 FQGNSA. CDR3 sequence reads: CASSYPGGEGNTIYF. Here the CDR3 DNA reads TGTGCCAGCAGCTACCCCGGGGGGGAGGGAAACACCATATATTTT.

This clone has only one observation. V gene TRBV5-4 combines with J gene TRBJ2-3; 8 bases agree with TRBD2. Trimming removed 4 bases from V and 6 bases from J; junction bases left unmatched: 13. Germline-derived CDR1 and CDR2 are SGHNT and YYREEE (reference sequence). The CDR3 covers 16 residues. CDR3 sequence reads: CASSMGVAGNVDTQYF. CDR3 coding DNA: TGTGCCAGCAGCATGGGAGTAGCGGGGAATGTGGATACGCAGTATTTT.

Written as DNA, the CDR3 is TGCGCCAGCAGCCAAGATCTTCAGGACAGGGTTTCTGGAAACACCATATATTTT. This translates into CASSQDLQDRVSGNTIYF. V usage is TRBV4-3 and J usage is TRBJ1-3, with 8 bases lining up with TRBD1. This CDR3 has 18 amino acids. V was clipped by 0 bases and J by 1 base; unmatched bases: 8. Germline CDR1 and CDR2: LGHNA and YSLEER.

This clone has a single count. Written as DNA, the CDR3 is TGTGCCTGTCCGCGGGGCAGCGAAAGCTCCTACGAGCAGTACTTC. Translating it yields CACPRGSESSYEQYF. J is TRBJ2-7 and V is TRBV30, with D possibly TRBD2 on 6 matching bases. Germline lookup yields CDR1 GTSNPN and CDR2 SVGIG (reference sequence). The germline V and J ends were trimmed by 6 bases and 0 bases, with 18 bases remaining between them. The CDR3 covers 15 residues. The variable domain in full, with the rest retrieved from reference TRBV30 and TRBJ2-7, is SQTIHQWPATLVQPVGSPLSLECTVEGTSNPNLYWYRQAAGRGLQLLFYSVGIGQISSEVPQNLSASRPQDRQFILSSKKLLLSDSGFYLCACPRGSESSYEQYFGPGTRLTVT.

The chain recombines TRBV4-3 with TRBJ1-2; D remains ambiguous. The CDR3 is 14 amino acids. V lost 1 base and J 6 bases, leaving 12 bases between the germline ends. Per germline, CDR1 LGHNA and CDR2 YSLEER. CDR3 sequence (DNA): TGCGCCAGCAGCCAAGTATCCACATCCGATGGCTACACCTTC. This gives the protein CASSQVSTSDGYTF.

The chain combines TRBV7-8 with TRBJ2-3; 7 bases line up with TRBD1. The CDR3 length is 18 residues. Germline trimming cut 4 bases from V and 1 base from J; bases unmatched to any gene: 14. Germline CDR1 reads SGHVS; CDR2 reads FQNEAQ. As DNA, the CDR3 is TGTGCCAGCAGCTACCCCAAGGGGAGAGGACAGGGCACAGATACGCAGTATTTT. It encodes CASSYPKGRGQGTDTQYF.